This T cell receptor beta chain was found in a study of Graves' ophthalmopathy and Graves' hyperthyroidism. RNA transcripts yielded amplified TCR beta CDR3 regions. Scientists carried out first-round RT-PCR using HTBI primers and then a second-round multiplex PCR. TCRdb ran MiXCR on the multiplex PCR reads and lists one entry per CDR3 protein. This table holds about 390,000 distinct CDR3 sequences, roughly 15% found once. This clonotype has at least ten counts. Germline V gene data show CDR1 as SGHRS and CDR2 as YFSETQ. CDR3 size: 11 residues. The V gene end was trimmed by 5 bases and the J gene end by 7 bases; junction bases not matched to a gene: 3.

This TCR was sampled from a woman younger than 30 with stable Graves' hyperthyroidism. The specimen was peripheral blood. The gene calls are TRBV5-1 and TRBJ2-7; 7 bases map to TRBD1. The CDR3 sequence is CASRQGREQYF. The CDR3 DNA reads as TGCGCCAGCAGACAGGGGCGGGAGCAGTACTTC.